The clone carrying this TCR beta chain has a count of ten or more. Its antigen is currently unknown. The data were obtained in a study of tumor-infiltrating lymphocytes in primary liver carcinoma. For the study at large: With diameters of roughly 4 to 11 cm, tumors were stage T1-T3 N0M0.

Study observations and caveats: Tumors had a top-250-clone fraction that was significantly higher than blood (p = 0.039).

Production of TCR beta cDNA used approximately 480 ng total RNA together with a constant-region primer. Three nested multiplex PCR rounds, a slightly modified ARM-PCR method, built the TCR beta libraries. Use of TRBV1-TRBV30 forward primers with a C-beta reverse primer characterized the first two PCR rounds, which lasted 10 cycles each. TCRdb independently ran MiXCR on the multiplex PCR reads; one entry per CDR3 protein. Here the sample spans roughly 330,000 distinct CDR3 sequences, roughly 61% being singletons. This CDR3 contains 14 residues. V was shortened by 6 bases and J by 1 base, with 12 bases between the two germline ends. Germline V gene lookup returns CDR1 SEHNR and CDR2 FQNEAQ (reference sequence). The blood RNA (from unsorted whole blood) was obtained, and germline DNA was also extracted. The patients carried chronic HBV infection and had received no treatment.

The receptor comes from a man aged 35 to 55 with primary liver carcinoma and hepatitis B virus infection. Sequencing was performed on peripheral blood. The chain combines TRBV7-9 with TRBJ1-1; D not resolved. The CDR3 here is CASRLWGENTEAFF. The CDR3 coding sequence is TGTGCCAGCAGACTCTGGGGAGAGAACACTGAAGCTTTCTTT.